This T cell receptor (beta chain) emerged from a study of T-cell memory formation after mild COVID-19. As for the study in general: TCR clusters mostly belonged to single donors.

Points on this clonotype: Its target is unknown.

The CDR3 has 15 amino acids. The germline gives CDR1 LGHDT, CDR2 YNNKEL (reference sequence). Trimming shortened V by 2 bases and J by 8 bases, and 13 bases separated the two germline ends. TCRdb analysed the 5' RACE reads with MiXCR anew, one entry per CDR3 protein. Here the sample spans fewer than 200,000 distinct CDR3 sequences, roughly a fifth being singletons. Study-wide findings and caveats: The authors left the SARS-CoV-2 specificity of second-wave clones peaking on day 37 unconfirmed.

Sample: PBMCs or a T cell subset sorted from them (not recorded which). This chain joins TRBV3-1 and TRBJ1-6; no definite D call. This receptor was obtained from an adult woman who had mild COVID-19 (a few samples of this study predate the infection). Cell type and time point are not known. The CDR3 is CASSQTVAVDSPLHF. CDR3 DNA: TGTGCCAGCAGCCAAACTGTGGCAGTGGATTCACCCCTCCACTTT. The full variable domain, rest sourced from reference TRBV3-1 and TRBJ1-6, is DTAVSQTPKYLVTQMGNDKSIKCEQNLGHDTMYWYKQDSKKFLKIMFSYNNKELIINETVPNRFSPKSPDKAHLNLHINSLELGDSAVYFCASSQTVAVDSPLHFGNGTRLTVT.